Listed below are T cell receptor beta chains from one sample, sequenced in a study of OX40 agonist ivuxolimab in advanced cancers. The data were produced by immunoSEQ multiplex PCR, yet TCRdb's version contains in-frame clones alone and is incomplete. The data hold about 75,000 clones, with about 88% observed a single time. The specimen comprised CD4+ or CD8+ T cells sorted from blood, sampled in a trial of the OX40 agonist ivuxolimab. The source is an adult with an advanced solid tumor such as melanoma, head and neck, liver or kidney cancer. Both conserved end residues are part of each CDR3. Each record gives: J gene, V gene, CDR3 protein.

>TRBJ1-2|TRBV14
CASSPRRTGNGYTF
>TRBJ2-7|TRBV7-9
CASSFSIGLPGEQYF
>TRBJ2-3|TRBV9
CASSPIERGQVDTQYF
>TRBJ1-1|TRBV7-2
CASSRFTEAFF
>TRBJ2-5|TRBV10-1
CASSRDTGGETQYF
>TRBJ1-6|TRBV4-2
CASSQRQGDYNSPLHF
>TRBJ2-7|TRBV5-1
CASSSGSGRVNEQYF
>TRBJ1-1|TRBV6-5
CASSPRGPGTEAFF
>TRBJ1-2|TRBV5-1
CASSLDTSGQFNYGYTF
>TRBJ1-3|TRBV19
CASSAPPGLSANTIYF
>TRBJ1-5|TRBV7-2
CASSLVPGASNQPQHF
>TRBJ2-2|TRBV28
CASSFLAGNTGELFF
>TRBJ1-1|TRBV6-5
CASSYWGPEAFF
>TRBJ1-2|TRBV15
CATSRGDRENYGYTF
>TRBJ2-5|TRBV7-7
CASSSSGETQYF